The text below deals with one T cell receptor beta chain. Its antigen is not identified. The entry originates in a study of T cell responses to AZD1222 COVID-19 vaccine. Notes on the study in general: Donors were largely white British and mainly female; clonal diversity was possibly underestimated.

The germline gives CDR1 MNHNY, CDR2 SVGAGI (reference sequence). The trim removed 6 bases at V and 5 bases at J, leaving 5 bases unmatched. The CDR3 runs 14 residues. Repertoires were generated with immunoSEQ multiplex PCR, while TCRdb's copy carries only in-frame clones and drops some. The sample has about 140,000 clones, about 90% seen once. This chain joins TRBV6-6 and TRBJ2-2; 8 positions match TRBD1. The starting material was peripheral blood, obtained 28 days after the second AZD1222 dose. This receptor was obtained from an adult who received the AZD1222 COVID-19 vaccine. The CDR3 sequence: CASSPGQGTGELFF. DNA of the CDR3: TGTGCCAGCAGCCCTGGACAGGGAACCGGGGAGCTGTTTTTT.